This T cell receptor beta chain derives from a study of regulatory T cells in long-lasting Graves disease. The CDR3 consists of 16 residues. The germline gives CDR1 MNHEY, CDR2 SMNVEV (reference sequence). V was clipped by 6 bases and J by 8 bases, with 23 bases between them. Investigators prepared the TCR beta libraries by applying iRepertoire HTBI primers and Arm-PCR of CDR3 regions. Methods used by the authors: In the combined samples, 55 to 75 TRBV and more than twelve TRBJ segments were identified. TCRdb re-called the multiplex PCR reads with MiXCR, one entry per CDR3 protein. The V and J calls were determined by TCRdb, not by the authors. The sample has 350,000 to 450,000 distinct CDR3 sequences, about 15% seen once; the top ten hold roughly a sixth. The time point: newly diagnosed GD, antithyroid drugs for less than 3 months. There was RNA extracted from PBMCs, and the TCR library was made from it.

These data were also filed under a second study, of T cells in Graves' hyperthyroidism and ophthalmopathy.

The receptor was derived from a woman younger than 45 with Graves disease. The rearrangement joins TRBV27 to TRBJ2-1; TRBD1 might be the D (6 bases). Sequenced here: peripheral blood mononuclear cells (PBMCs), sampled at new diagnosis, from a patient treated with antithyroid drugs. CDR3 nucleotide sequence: TGTGCCAGCAGCCGGGCAGGGGTCCTAGGGAGTCATGAGCAGTTCTTC. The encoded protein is CASSRAGVLGSHEQFF.